The 20 T cell receptor beta chains reported below all come from one sample, sequenced in a study of shared T cell receptors in the human thymus. Repertoires were generated with immunoSEQ multiplex PCR, while TCRdb's copy carries only in-frame clones and drops some. This sample yields hundreds of thousands of clones, of which roughly 86% are seen a single time; just under 0.0095% belongs to the top ten. The data also belong to a second study, concerning human thymus T cells.

Specimen: thymocytes. Every receptor here comes from a boy under two years old with a congenital heart defect.

The CDR3 reads CASSQGSGLGLGTDTQYF. DNA of the CDR3: TGTGCCAGCAGCCAAGGGTCGGGACTAGGGTTGGGCACAGATACGCAGTATTTT. The genes are TRBV4-2 and TRBJ2-3; the match to TRBD2 covers 8 bases. Per germline, CDR1 LGHNA and CDR2 YNFKEQ. The CDR3 totals 18 residues. Trimming took 1 base from V and 1 from J; bases not matched to a gene: 10.

The rearrangement links TRBV28 to TRBJ2-5, with 8 nucleotides matching TRBD2. Germline CDR1 reads MDHEN; CDR2 reads SYDVKM. V lost 4 bases to trimming and J lost 0 bases; unmatched junction nucleotides: 10. This CDR3 is built from 17 residues. CDR3: CASSCQRREGDQETQYF. As DNA, the CDR3 is TGTGCCAGCAGTTGCCAACGACGGGAGGGGGACCAAGAGACCCAGTACTTC.

This rearrangement joins TRBV6-5 to TRBJ1-5, with 8 bases fitting TRBD1. The V and J ends lost 5 bases and 1 base, in that order; junction bases with no gene match: 4. The CDR3 is 15 residues long. In germline, CDR1 is MNHEY, CDR2 SVGAGI. The CDR3 loop is CASSQTGASNQPQHF. The CDR3 coding sequence is TGTGCCAGCAGTCAGACAGGGGCCAGCAATCAGCCCCAGCATTTT.

The chain links TRBV6-5 to TRBJ2-5; possibly TRBD1 for D (5 bases). Germline CDR1 MNHEY, CDR2 SVGAGI. With 4 bases removed from V and 0 bases from J, the gap between germline ends came to 9 bases. The CDR3 runs to 14 residues. CDR3 in amino acids: CASSCSDNQETQYF. In nucleotides, the CDR3 is TGTGCCAGCAGTTGTTCGGACAACCAAGAGACCCAGTACTTC.

V usage is TRBV28 and J usage is TRBJ2-5, with 12 bases that match TRBD2. This CDR3 has 15 amino acids. Germline CDR1 and CDR2: MDHEN and SYDVKM. V lost 8 bases, J lost 2 bases, and 6 bases stayed unmatched. The CDR3 sequence: CASLTSGGKQETQYF. CDR3 bases: TGTGCCAGCCTCACTAGCGGGGGGAAACAAGAGACCCAGTACTTC.

This clone appeared a few times. The V and J genes are TRBV5-1 and TRBJ1-1; 10 bases line up with TRBD1. The CDR3 extends over 15 amino acids. V shed 4 bases, J shed 0 bases, and the junction held 3 bases outside the gene matches. Germline V lookup: CDR1 SGHRS, CDR2 YFSETQ. The CDR3 nucleotides read TGCGCCAGCAGCCGGGACAGGGGATTGAACACTGAAGCTTTCTTT. It encodes CASSRDRGLNTEAFF.

The CDR3 is CASSLSSDRPYEQYF. CDR3 nucleotide sequence: TGTGCCAGCAGTTTATCGTCGGACAGGCCCTACGAGCAGTACTTC. V gene TRBV28 combines with J gene TRBJ2-7; TRBD1 aligns across 7 bases. CDR3 length: 15 amino acids. CDR1 is MDHEN, CDR2 SYDVKM, per germline. The V segment lost 1 base and the J segment 2 bases; nucleotides outside the gene matches: 5.

V gene TRBV28 combines with J gene TRBJ1-5; 10 nucleotides agree with TRBD1. The CDR3 totals 14 residues. Germline-derived CDR1 and CDR2 are MDHEN and SYDVKM. Trimming at V came to 6 bases and at J to 4 bases, leaving 3 bases not matched to a gene. The DNA of the CDR3 is TGTGCCAGCAGGCGGACAGGGGGGAATCAGCCCCAGCATTTT. Translation: CASRRTGGNQPQHF.

The CDR3 spells CASSSARSRADEQYF. The DNA of the CDR3 is TGTGCCAGCAGCTCCGCACGGTCCCGAGCGGACGAGCAGTACTTC. The J gene is TRBJ2-7, the V gene TRBV28; tentative D call: TRBD2 (5 bases). In germline, CDR1 is MDHEN, CDR2 SYDVKM. The CDR3 loop spans 15 amino acids. V was pared by 6 bases and J by 5 bases, with 20 bases between.

The rearrangement links TRBV6-6 to TRBJ2-7; perhaps TRBD2 as D (5 bases). CDR1 MNHNY and CDR2 SVGAGI come from the germline V gene (reference sequence). V lost 2 bases and J 13 bases, leaving 18 bases between the germline ends. The CDR3 has 13 amino acids. In DNA, the CDR3 is TGTGCCAGCAGTTACCTTTGGCCCGAGGGAACTTACTTC. Translating it yields CASSYLWPEGTYF.

V and J are TRBV29-1 and TRBJ2-1; 7 nucleotides line up with TRBD2. The CDR3 has 14 residues. From germline, CDR1 is SQVTM and CDR2 ANQGSEA. Trimming took 5 bases from V and 5 from J; bases not matched to a gene: 9. CDR3 in DNA: TGCAGCGTTAGTGGCCTAGCGGTAAACAATGAGCAGTTCTTC. It is translated as CSVSGLAVNNEQFF.

This rearrangement joins TRBV15 to TRBJ2-1; 11 bases align to TRBD1. The CDR3 runs to 16 residues. The J segment lost 6 bases and the V segment lost 3 bases, leaving 7 bases of the junction unmatched. Per germline, CDR1 LNHNV and CDR2 YYDKDF (reference sequence). Written as DNA, the CDR3 is TGTGCCACCAGCAGTATTGAGGGACAGGGGGGCAATGAGCAGTTCTTC. Protein product: CATSSIEGQGGNEQFF.

The chain has TRBV5-4 and TRBJ1-4; 7 bases match TRBD1. Germline-derived CDR1 and CDR2 are SGHNT and YYREEE (reference sequence). The CDR3 runs 14 residues. V was clipped by 2 bases and J by 4 bases; unmatched bases: 2. CDR3 bases: TGTGCCAGCAGCTTACGGGACAGTAATGAAAAACTGTTTTTT. It specifies CASSLRDSNEKLFF.

The V and J genes are TRBV7-6 and TRBJ1-4; the match to TRBD1 covers 7 bases. The CDR3 has 14 amino acids. Trimming took 4 bases from V and 7 from J; bases not matched to a gene: 6. In germline, CDR1 is SGHVS, CDR2 FNYEAQ. DNA of the CDR3: TGTGCCAGCAGCTCAAGGGGGCCGGGTGAAAAACTGTTTTTT. Amino acid sequence: CASSSRGPGEKLFF.

This chain joins TRBV11-2 and TRBJ2-5, with D possibly TRBD1 on 5 matching bases. The germline V gene has CDR1 SGHAT and CDR2 FQNNGV. Trimming left V 1 base short and J 4 bases short, with 13 bases between. The CDR3 loop spans 15 amino acids. CDR3 DNA sequence: TGTGCCAGCAGCTTAGCCACAGGTCACCGAGAGACCCAGTACTTC. It is translated as CASSLATGHRETQYF.

This sequence joins TRBV6-5 and TRBJ2-2; the match to TRBD1 covers 7 bases. Trimming took 5 bases from V and 2 from J; bases not matched to a gene: 5. CDR3 length: 15 amino acids. Germline-derived CDR1 and CDR2 are MNHEY and SVGAGI. The chain's CDR3 is CASSNRTGNTGELFF. DNA for the CDR3: TGTGCCAGCAGTAACCGGACAGGCAACACCGGGGAGCTGTTTTTT.

The chain has TRBV10-1 and TRBJ2-3; 9 bases are a match to TRBD2. The length of the CDR3 is 16 residues. The germline V gene encodes CDR1 WNHNN and CDR2 SYGVQD (reference sequence). The ends lost 6 bases at V and 1 base at J; junction bases unmatched: 8. CDR3 DNA: TGCGCCAGCAGCCCGAGGCGGGAGGGTGGCACAGATACGCAGTATTTT. The encoded protein is CASSPRREGGTDTQYF.

This sequence joins TRBV19 and TRBJ2-3, with a tentative D call TRBD1 (6 bases). Deletions cut 1 base from V and 0 bases from J, with 23 bases between. CDR3 length: 20 amino acids. CDR1 and CDR2 (germline): LNHDA, SQIVND (reference sequence). The CDR3 sequence: CASSIASGRGYPASTDTQYF. Here the CDR3 DNA reads TGTGCCAGTAGTATAGCTTCGGGCAGGGGATACCCTGCTAGCACAGATACGCAGTATTTT.

This clone appeared a single time. The rearrangement links TRBV5-1 to TRBJ2-5, with 9 bases that match TRBD2. This CDR3 is 13 amino acids long. From germline, CDR1 is SGHRS and CDR2 YFSETQ. V gave up 4 bases and J gave up 4 bases; unmatched junction bases: 2. CDR3 sequence (DNA): TGCGCCAGCAGCCCTAGCGGGGCAGAGACCCAGTACTTC. Residues: CASSPSGAETQYF.

The V and J genes are TRBV14 and TRBJ2-3; maybe TRBD1 (6 bases). CDR1 and CDR2 from the germline V gene are SGHDN and FVKESK. This CDR3 contains 19 residues. The V and J ends lost 0 bases and 2 bases respectively, with 21 bases between them. CDR3 nucleotide sequence: TGTGCCAGCAGCCAAGAGCGACCCAGGGGCAGGGTGGTCACAGATACGCAGTATTTT. This translates into CASSQERPRGRVVTDTQYF.